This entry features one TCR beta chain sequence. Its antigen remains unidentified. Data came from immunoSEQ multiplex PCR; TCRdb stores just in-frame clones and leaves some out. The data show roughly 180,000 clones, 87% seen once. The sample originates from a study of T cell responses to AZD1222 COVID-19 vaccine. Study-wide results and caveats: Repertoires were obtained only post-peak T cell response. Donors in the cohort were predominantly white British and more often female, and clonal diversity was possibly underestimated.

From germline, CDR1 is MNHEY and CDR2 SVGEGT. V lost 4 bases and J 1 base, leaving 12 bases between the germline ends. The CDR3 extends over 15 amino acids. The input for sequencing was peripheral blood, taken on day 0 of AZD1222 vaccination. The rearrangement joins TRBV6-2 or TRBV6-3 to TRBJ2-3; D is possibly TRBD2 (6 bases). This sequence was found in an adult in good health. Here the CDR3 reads CASSWDLDGTDTQYF. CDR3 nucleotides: TGTGCCAGCAGTTGGGACTTGGACGGCACAGATACGCAGTATTTT.